The rows below give T cell receptor beta chains drawn from one sample of a study of T cells after yellow fever vaccination. MiXCR was run by TCRdb on the 5' RACE reads, yielding one entry per CDR3 protein. The sample yields hundreds of thousands of distinct CDR3 sequences, 7% to 9% seen once. Sequencing was performed on PBMCs, taken more than 40 days after the first yellow fever vaccination. These TCRs come from a man between 18 and 35 years old who received the YFV17D yellow fever vaccine. Both conserved end residues are part of each CDR3. For some rows the clone size is stated as once, few or many, or as a class when expanded; others skip it.

CDR3: CASSYTGEYGYTF
size: few
V: TRBV5-4
J: TRBJ1-2

CDR3: CASSQDFLVTDGGDTQYF
size: -
V: TRBV4-2
J: TRBJ2-3

CDR3: CASSPPATNEKLFF
size: -
V: TRBV18
J: TRBJ1-4

CDR3: CASSPLKGAWDYGYTF
size: -
V: TRBV11-2
J: TRBJ1-2

CDR3: CASSFLQGKQETQYF
size: -
V: TRBV5-1
J: TRBJ2-5

CDR3: CASSPFFSTSLYF
size: -
V: TRBV27
J: TRBJ2-3

CDR3: CASSYPPGSHVNTEAFF
size: -
V: TRBV7-9
J: TRBJ1-1

CDR3: CASSLNPSAGAHQETQYF
size: many
V: TRBV7-3
J: TRBJ2-5

CDR3: CASSQGRGQGKEAFF
size: -
V: TRBV4-3
J: TRBJ1-1

CDR3: CSAVRDRAGDQPQHF
size: -
V: TRBV20-1
J: TRBJ1-5

CDR3: CASSPRLAGASPGEQYF
size: few
V: TRBV7-2
J: TRBJ2-7

CDR3: CSARGAGTGPLGNQPQHF
size: few
V: TRBV20-1
J: TRBJ1-5

CDR3: CASSAQPTPTDTQYF
size: many
V: TRBV9
J: TRBJ2-3

CDR3: CAVQGARTDTQYF
size: -
V: TRBV5-4
J: TRBJ2-3

CDR3: CASSPWTAQGANVLTF
size: many
V: TRBV7-2
J: TRBJ2-6

CDR3: CASSWPGTKETQYF
size: -
V: TRBV5-5
J: TRBJ2-5

CDR3: CASSSKGQVYEQYF
size: few
V: TRBV7-2
J: TRBJ2-7

CDR3: CASSTGVRSYNEQFF
size: -
V: TRBV5-1
J: TRBJ2-1

CDR3: CSARVSGTDTQYF
size: few
V: TRBV20-1
J: TRBJ2-3

CDR3: CASSLQGRGNTEAFF
size: -
V: TRBV6-2/TRBV6-3
J: TRBJ1-1

CDR3: CASSWEALSPLHF
size: few
V: TRBV5-1
J: TRBJ1-6

CDR3: CASRVGGGSYEQFF
size: -
V: TRBV27
J: TRBJ2-1

CDR3: CASSPGFGEGNQPQHF
size: -
V: TRBV7-6
J: TRBJ1-5

CDR3: CATSLGTGYTDTQYF
size: few
V: TRBV24-1
J: TRBJ2-3

CDR3: CAISESGPGYEQYF
size: -
V: TRBV10-3
J: TRBJ2-7

CDR3: CASGQLQETQYF
size: many
V: TRBV12-3/TRBV12-4
J: TRBJ2-5

CDR3: CSVEGSGGGVSYNEQFF
size: -
V: TRBV29-1
J: TRBJ2-1

CDR3: CASSQPKGQGTGELFF
size: many
V: TRBV7-3
J: TRBJ2-2

CDR3: CASSLYVGLADMNTEAFF
size: -
V: TRBV5-1
J: TRBJ1-1

CDR3: CASSYGPYNEQFF
size: -
V: TRBV6-6
J: TRBJ2-1

CDR3: CASSFSYGTGTTNEKLFF
size: few
V: TRBV12-3/TRBV12-4
J: TRBJ1-4

CDR3: CASSPQTGKEWDTEAFF
size: -
V: TRBV27
J: TRBJ1-1

CDR3: CASRFRGSGGEKLFF
size: -
V: TRBV12-3/TRBV12-4
J: TRBJ1-4

CDR3: CASGRGRADGLEGTDTQYF
size: -
V: TRBV10-1
J: TRBJ2-3

CDR3: CASSDPGQGRVQPQHF
size: many
V: TRBV6-4
J: TRBJ1-5

CDR3: CASSFEATQYF
size: -
V: TRBV5-6
J: TRBJ2-5

CDR3: CASSQELGSNQPQHF
size: -
V: TRBV4-1
J: TRBJ1-5

CDR3: CAFSLPPLLAGGLNEQFF
size: once
V: TRBV12-3/TRBV12-4
J: TRBJ2-1

CDR3: CASSSGISMHHEQYF
size: -
V: TRBV12-3/TRBV12-4
J: TRBJ2-7

CDR3: CASSSPVNTEAFF
size: -
V: TRBV6-6
J: TRBJ1-1

CDR3: CSAAVNNEQFF
size: -
V: TRBV20-1
J: TRBJ2-1

CDR3: CASTQGGASRPETQYF
size: few
V: TRBV28
J: TRBJ2-5

CDR3: CASSYSTSFSYEQYF
size: -
V: TRBV6-2/TRBV6-3
J: TRBJ2-7

CDR3: CASGKTAGYGYTF
size: few
V: TRBV19
J: TRBJ1-2